The 5 T cell receptor beta chains presented below share a single source sample, sequenced in a study of control samples from healthy donors and cancer patients. Measured with immunoSEQ multiplex PCR; TCRdb has only the in-frame clones, and not every one. The profile shows fewer than 200,000 clones, around 94% of them singletons. Material for sequencing was PBMCs. Every receptor here comes from a man aged 55 to 70 with colorectal cancer.

This clone was observed once. The chain is built from TRBV10-3 and TRBJ2-7; 9 nucleotides align to TRBD2. The CDR3 consists of 16 residues. The J segment lost 5 bases and the V segment lost 3 bases, leaving 11 bases of the junction unmatched. Per germline, CDR1 ENHRY and CDR2 SYGVKD. The CDR3 loop is CAISESLAGEDNEQYF. The CDR3 DNA reads TGTGCCATCAGTGAATCTTTAGCGGGGGAGGACAACGAGCAGTACTTC.

The chain links TRBV7-6 to TRBJ2-5, with D possibly being TRBD2 (6 bases). The CDR3 has 17 amino acids. Between the trimmed V and J ends, which lost 5 bases and 5 bases, there was a span of 24 bases. The germline V gene encodes CDR1 SGHVS and CDR2 FNYEAQ. The CDR3: CASSRRDVGTSFETQYF. The DNA of the CDR3 is TGTGCCAGCAGCCGACGCGACGTTGGGACTTCGTTTGAGACCCAGTACTTC.

V and J are TRBV6-1 and TRBJ1-2; perhaps TRBD1 as D (6 bases). Germline CDR1 reads MNHNS; CDR2 reads SASEGT. The V and J ends lost 1 base and 8 bases respectively, with 11 bases between them. There are 13 residues in the CDR3. The CDR3 coding sequence is TGTGCCAGCAGTGAAGGCAGGGGTGAGGGCTACACCTTC. It codes for CASSEGRGEGYTF.

V usage is TRBV19 and J usage is TRBJ1-1, with a possible D match to TRBD1 (5 bases). This CDR3 is 16 amino acids long. CDR1 LNHDA and CDR2 SQIVND come from the germline V gene (reference sequence). The V end lost 2 bases, the J end lost 0 bases, and 13 bases lay between the germline ends. CDR3 coding DNA: TGTGCCAGTAGTATATTTGGGACGGGCATGAACACTGAAGCTTTCTTT. It yields the protein CASSIFGTGMNTEAFF. The full variable domain, completed using reference TRBV19 and TRBJ1-1, is DGGITQSPKYLFRKEGQNVTLSCEQNLNHDAMYWYRQDPGQGLRLIYYSQIVNDFQKGDIAEGYSVSREKKESFPLTVTSAQKNPTAFYLCASSIFGTGMNTEAFFGQGTRLTVV.

The rearrangement links TRBV13 to TRBJ1-4, with 8 bases fitting TRBD1. This CDR3 comprises 15 residues. Germline V gives CDR1 PRHDT, CDR2 FYEKMQ (reference sequence). Trimming at V came to 5 bases and at J to 3 bases, leaving 5 bases not matched to a gene. CDR3 nucleotide sequence: TGTGCCAGCAGCCTCCAGGGGGCGTCTAATGAAAAACTGTTTTTT. It encodes CASSLQGASNEKLFF.